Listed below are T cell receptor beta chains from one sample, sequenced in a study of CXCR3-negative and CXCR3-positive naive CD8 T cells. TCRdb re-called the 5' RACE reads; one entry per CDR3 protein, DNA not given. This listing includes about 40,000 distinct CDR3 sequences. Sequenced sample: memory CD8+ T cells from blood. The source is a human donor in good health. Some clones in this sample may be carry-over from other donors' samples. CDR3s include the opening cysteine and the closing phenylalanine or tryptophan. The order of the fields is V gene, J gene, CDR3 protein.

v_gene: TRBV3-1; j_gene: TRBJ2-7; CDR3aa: CASSQTPLGRRGAYEQYF
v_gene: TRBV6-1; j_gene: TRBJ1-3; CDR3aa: CASSESRGSSGNTIYF
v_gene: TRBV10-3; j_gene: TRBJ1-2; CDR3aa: CAIRPGQQNYGYTF
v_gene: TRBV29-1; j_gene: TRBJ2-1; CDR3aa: CSVVGGRDNEQFF
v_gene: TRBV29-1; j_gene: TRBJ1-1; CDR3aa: CSVTGGDHTEAFF
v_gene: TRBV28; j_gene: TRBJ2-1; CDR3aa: CAIRTGSSYNEQFF
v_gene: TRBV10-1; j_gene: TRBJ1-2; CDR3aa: CASSEDRDYGYTF
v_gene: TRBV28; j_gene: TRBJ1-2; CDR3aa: CASTPSWGSYQLANYGYTF
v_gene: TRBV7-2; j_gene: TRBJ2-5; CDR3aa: CASSFSVGRKETQYF
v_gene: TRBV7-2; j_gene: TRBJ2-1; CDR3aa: CASGQGAYNEQFF
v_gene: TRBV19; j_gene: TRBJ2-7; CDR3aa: CATRDRGIEQYF
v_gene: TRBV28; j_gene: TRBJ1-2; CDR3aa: CASSPIRHRGGNYGYTF
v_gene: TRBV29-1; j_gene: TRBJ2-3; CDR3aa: CSVEDPPSDTDTQYF
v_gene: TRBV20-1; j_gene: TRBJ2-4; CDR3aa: CSALRPEDGLAKNIQYF
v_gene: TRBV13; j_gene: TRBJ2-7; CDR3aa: CASSQGVEQYF
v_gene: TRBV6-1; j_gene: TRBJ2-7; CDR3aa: CASSEAVASSYEQYF
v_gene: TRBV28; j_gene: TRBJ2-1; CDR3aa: CASSRRRNEQFF
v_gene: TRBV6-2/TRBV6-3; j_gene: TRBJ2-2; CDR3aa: CASSPPLDTGELFF
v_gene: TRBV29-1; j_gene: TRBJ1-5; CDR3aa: CSVVQGSSQPQHF
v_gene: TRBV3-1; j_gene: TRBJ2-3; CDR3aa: CASSQADGATDTQYF
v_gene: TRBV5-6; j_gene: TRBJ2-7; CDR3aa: CASSSRGSDEQYF
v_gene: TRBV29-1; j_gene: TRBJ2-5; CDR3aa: CSVEGASSQVGEETQYF
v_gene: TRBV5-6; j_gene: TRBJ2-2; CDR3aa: CASSTGGTGELFF
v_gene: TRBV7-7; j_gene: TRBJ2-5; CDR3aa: CASSDGGTVETQYF
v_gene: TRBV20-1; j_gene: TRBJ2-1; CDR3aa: CSASSLADYYNEQFF
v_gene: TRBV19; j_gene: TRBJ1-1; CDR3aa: CASSQGPATEAFF
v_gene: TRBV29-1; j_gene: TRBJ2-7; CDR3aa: CSVSGTGGGNEQYF
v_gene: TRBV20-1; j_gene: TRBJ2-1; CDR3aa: CSARDPLLASNEQFF
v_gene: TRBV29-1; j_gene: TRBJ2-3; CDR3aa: CSVQVETDTQYF
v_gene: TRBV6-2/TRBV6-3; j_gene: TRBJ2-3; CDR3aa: CASSYSRGPDTQYF
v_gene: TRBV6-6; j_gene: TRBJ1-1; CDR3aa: CASSAIQGLNTEAFF
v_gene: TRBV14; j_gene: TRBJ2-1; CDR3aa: CASSHAGGLYHEQFF
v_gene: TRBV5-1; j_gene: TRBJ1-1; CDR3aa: CASSPGDRTEAFF
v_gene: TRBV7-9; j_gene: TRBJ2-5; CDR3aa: CASRARGQETQYF
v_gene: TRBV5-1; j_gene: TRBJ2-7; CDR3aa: CASSLVGTYEQYF
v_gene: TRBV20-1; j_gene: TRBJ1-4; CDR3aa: CSASAGAGEKLFF
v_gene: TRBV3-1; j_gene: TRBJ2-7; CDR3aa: CASSQLSRGLASHEQYF
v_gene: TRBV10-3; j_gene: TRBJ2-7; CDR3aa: CAISDAVGPAYEQYF
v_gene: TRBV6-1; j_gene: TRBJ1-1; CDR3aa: CASSEGTGGNTEAFF
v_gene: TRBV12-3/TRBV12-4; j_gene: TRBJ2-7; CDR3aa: CASSSELRGPHEQYF
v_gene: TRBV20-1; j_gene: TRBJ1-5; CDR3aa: CSARGPDNQPQHF
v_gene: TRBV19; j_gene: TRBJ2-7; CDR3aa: CASSMFGGHYEQYF
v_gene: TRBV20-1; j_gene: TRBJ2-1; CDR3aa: CSARDLMGTSYNEQFF
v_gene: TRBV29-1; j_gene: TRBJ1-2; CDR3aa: CSVGPRLNGYTF
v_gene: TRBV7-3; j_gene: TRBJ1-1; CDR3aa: CASSSSRDQYTEAFF
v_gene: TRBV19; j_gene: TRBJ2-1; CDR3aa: CASSWGQGVNEQFF
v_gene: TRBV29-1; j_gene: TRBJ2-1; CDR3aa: CSVEQGRRNEQFF
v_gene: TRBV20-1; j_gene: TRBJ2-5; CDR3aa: CSASRFSAYEETQYF
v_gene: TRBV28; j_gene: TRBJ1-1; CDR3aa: CASSVQLNTEAFF